This TCR beta chain was captured by sequencing in a study of blood T cells in healthy people across ages. Study results and limitations: Significant beta diversity loss was already apparent by age roughly 40, declining roughly linearly. Higher diversity and more naive CD4+ cells were features of long-lived donors, compared to aged donors.

The V and J ends lost 2 bases and 7 bases, in that order; junction bases with no gene match: 13. CDR1 and CDR2 (germline): MGHRA, YSYEKL. The length of the CDR3 is 16 residues. This clonotype has more than one count but fewer than ten. Its antigen remains unidentified. A sample-barcoded 5' primer and a J-beta primer mix were used in a second PCR of about 7 to 12 cycles. TCRdb reprocessed the 5' RACE reads via MiXCR and lists one record per CDR3 protein. The table includes hundreds of thousands of distinct CDR3 sequences, around 32% detected once. The source material was blood. The TCR originated in a woman aged 80 or older in good health. This sequence joins TRBV4-1 and TRBJ1-2, with 7 bases identical to TRBD1. The CDR3 DNA is TGCGCCAGCAGCCAACCGGGACAGATACGGCGGGGTGGCTACACCTTC. The encoded protein is CASSQPGQIRRGGYTF.